Following are 22 T cell receptor beta chains from one sample sequenced in a study of metastatic and nonmetastatic thyroid tumors. No treatment of any kind had been given to any patient before thyroid surgery. TCRdb redid the clone calls on the PCR reads using MiXCR. The data show about 19,000 clones, 25% seen once. The specimen was blood. The receptor set was obtained from a male donor with papillary thyroid cancer or a benign thyroid nodule (not recorded which). Some clones in this sample may be carry-over from other donors' samples.

This clone was counted a few times. V is TRBV20-1 and J is TRBJ2-2; TRBD2 matches 11 bases. The ends lost 0 bases at V and 7 bases at J; junction bases unmatched: 10. In germline, CDR1 is DFQATT, CDR2 SNEGSKA (reference sequence). The CDR3 totals 17 residues. CDR3 in DNA: TGCAGTGCTAGAGATCCCTCTAGCGGGAGGTCGGGCGGGGAGCTGTTTTTT. It codes for CSARDPSSGRSGGELFF.

This clone appeared many times. The J gene is TRBJ2-3, the V gene TRBV7-9; D possibly corresponds to TRBD1 (5 bases). V was shortened by 4 bases and J by 2 bases, with 13 bases between the two germline ends. The germline CDR1 and CDR2 sequences are SEHNR and FQNEAQ (reference sequence). This CDR3 contains 15 residues. CDR3 loop: CASSSRGQNTDTQYF. The CDR3 nucleotides read TGTGCCAGCAGCTCAAGGGGTCAAAACACAGATACGCAGTATTTT. The complete variable domain, with remaining parts taken from reference TRBV7-9 and TRBJ2-3, reads DTGVSQNPRHKITKRGQNVTFRCDPISEHNRLYWYRQTLGQGPEFLTYFQNEAQLEKSRLLSDRFSAERPKGSFSTLEIQRTEQGDSAMYLCASSSRGQNTDTQYFGPGTRLTVL.

The chain joins TRBV28 to TRBJ2-7; tentatively, D is TRBD1 (5 bases). The CDR3 consists of 15 residues. Trimming stripped 5 bases from V and 7 bases from J, with 21 bases between. Germline lookup yields CDR1 MDHEN and CDR2 SYDVKM. The CDR3 reads CASSTPGGRVWEQYF. The CDR3 DNA is TGTGCCAGCAGTACCCCAGGTGGCAGGGTATGGGAGCAGTACTTC.

V and J are TRBV28 and TRBJ1-5; D remains ambiguous. The CDR3 runs 12 residues. The V gene lost 3 bases and the J gene lost 8 bases, with 8 bases spanning the gap. Germline loops: CDR1 MDHEN, CDR2 SYDVKM. This CDR3 reads CASSFAHEPQHF. The CDR3 DNA follows: TGTGCCAGCAGTTTTGCCCACGAGCCCCAGCATTTT.

V usage is TRBV6-1 and J usage is TRBJ2-2; possibly TRBD1 or TRBD2 for D (5 bases each). The V end lost 6 bases, the J end lost 1 base, and 9 bases lay between the germline ends. Germline loops: CDR1 MNHNS, CDR2 SASEGT. The CDR3 runs 14 residues. The CDR3 DNA reads as TGTGCCAGCAGGGGGACGGGGAACACCGGGGAGCTGTTTTTT. Translating gives CASRGTGNTGELFF.

The chain carries TRBV6-5 and TRBJ2-7; 9 bases line up with TRBD2. Trimming removed 3 bases from V and 3 bases from J; junction bases left unmatched: 12. This CDR3 contains 17 residues. Germline V gene data show CDR1 as MNHEY and CDR2 as SVGAGI. The CDR3 nucleotides are TGTGCCAGCAGTTATGGCGGCGGGAGGGCCGATATCTACGAGCAGTACTTC. The encoded protein is CASSYGGGRADIYEQYF.

The sample holds a few counts of this clone. The chain carries TRBV10-3 and TRBJ2-1; 7 positions agree with TRBD1. V was clipped by 6 bases and J by 5 bases; unmatched bases: 4. CDR1 is ENHRY, CDR2 SYGVKD, per germline. The CDR3 is 13 amino acids. CDR3 sequence reads: CAIRGDSDNEQFF. In DNA, the CDR3 is TGTGCCATCAGGGGGGACAGCGACAATGAGCAGTTCTTC.

This chain joins TRBV29-1 and TRBJ2-5, with 13 bases identical to TRBD2. CDR3 length: 14 amino acids. Looked up from germline, CDR1 is SQVTM and CDR2 is ANQGSEA. With V trimmed by 7 bases and J by 5 bases, 7 bases remained unmatched. The CDR3 region has the DNA TGCAGCGGATCACTAGCGGGAGGGCGCGAGACCCAGTACTTC. Encoded protein: CSGSLAGGRETQYF.

CDR3 region: CARSKGTGKETQYF. The CDR3 DNA follows: TGCGCCAGGAGCAAAGGGACAGGGAAAGAGACCCAGTACTTC. The chain recombines TRBV5-1 with TRBJ2-5; 9 bases line up with TRBD1. The CDR3 has 14 amino acids. Germline CDR1 is SGHRS and CDR2 is YFSETQ. Trimming at V came to 8 bases and at J to 3 bases, leaving 8 bases not matched to a gene.

This clone was detected a few times. This chain connects TRBV19 to TRBJ2-7; TRBD1 is a possible D gene (5 bases). The CDR3 has 14 amino acids. Germline assignment: CDR1 LNHDA and CDR2 SQIVND (reference sequence). Deletions cut 4 bases from V and 3 bases from J, with 13 bases between. The CDR3 DNA follows: TGTGCCAGTAGTAAAGCAACAGGTTTCTACGAGCAGTACTTC. Protein: CASSKATGFYEQYF.

This clone appeared many times. The genes are TRBV3-1 and TRBJ1-5, with a tentative D call TRBD1 (5 bases). Germline lookup yields CDR1 LGHDT and CDR2 YNNKEL (reference sequence). V lost 1 base, J lost 6 bases, and 10 bases lay in between. CDR3 length equals 14 residues. Written as DNA, the CDR3 is TGTGCCAGCAGCCAAGCAGGGAAAACTCAGCCCCAGCATTTT. Translation: CASSQAGKTQPQHF.

This chain connects TRBV30 to TRBJ1-1, with 7 bases aligning to TRBD1. CDR3 length equals 13 residues. CDR1 is GTSNPN and CDR2 is SVGIG in the germline V gene (reference sequence). V lost 7 bases and J lost 0; bases outside the gene matches: 5. The CDR3 region has the DNA TGTGCCTCGGACAGGTCAATGAACACTGAAGCTTTCTTT. It codes for CASDRSMNTEAFF.

This clone was seen a few times. The chain employs TRBV6-1 and TRBJ2-5; the match to TRBD2 covers 7 bases. The CDR3 is 17 residues long. V gave up 2 bases and J gave up 0 bases; unmatched junction bases: 9. Germline CDR1 MNHNS, CDR2 SASEGT. The CDR3 sequence is CASSESGGGGYQETQYF. The CDR3 nucleotides are TGTGCCAGCAGTGAATCTGGGGGGGGAGGCTACCAAGAGACCCAGTACTTC.

This clone is judged medium-sized. V usage is TRBV20-1 and J usage is TRBJ2-6; 9 positions match TRBD1. Germline CDR1 is DFQATT and CDR2 is SNEGSKA (reference sequence). V shed 6 bases, J shed 0 bases, and the junction held 9 bases outside the gene matches. The CDR3 is made up of 17 amino acids. DNA of the CDR3: TGCAGTGCCCTCCTGGGACAGGGATACTCTGGGGCCAACGTCCTGACTTTC. Its translation is CSALLGQGYSGANVLTF.

This chain links TRBV19 with TRBJ1-2; possibly TRBD1 for D (6 bases). Trimming removed 3 bases from V and 7 bases from J, with 12 bases in between. The CDR3 spans 13 residues. Germline values: CDR1 LNHDA, CDR2 SQIVND (reference sequence). CDR3 bases: TGTGCCAGTAGTATTCCTACAGGGTCTGGCTACACCTTC. Its translation is CASSIPTGSGYTF.

The genes are TRBV4-2 and TRBJ2-2; D is ambiguous. V was trimmed by 0 bases and J by 13 bases, leaving 9 bases between them. The CDR3 contains 12 residues. Per germline, CDR1 LGHNA and CDR2 YNFKEQ. Here the CDR3 reads CASSQDNSRLFF. The CDR3 DNA is TGTGCCAGCAGCCAAGATAATTCAAGGCTGTTTTTT.

The V gene is TRBV18, the J gene TRBJ1-1; 9 nucleotides agree with TRBD1. Germline V gene data show CDR1 as KGHSH and CDR2 as LQKENI. The V and J ends lost 8 bases and 5 bases, in that order; junction bases with no gene match: 9. This CDR3 spans 14 amino acids. The CDR3 loop reads CASTMDRGRTEAFF. CDR3 DNA: TGTGCCAGCACCATGGACAGGGGAAGGACTGAAGCTTTCTTT. Full variable domain (rest looked up from reference TRBV18 and TRBJ1-1): NAGVMQNPRHLVRRRGQEARLRCSPMKGHSHVYWYRQLPEEGLKFMVYLQKENIIDESGMPKERFSAEFPKEGPSILRIQQVVRGDSAAYFCASTMDRGRTEAFFGQGTRLTVV.

This clone was seen a few times. This CDR3 is also generated by other DNA sequences in the sample. The CDR3 protein is CASSEGAGGGETQYF. DNA for the CDR3: TGTGCCAGCAGTGAAGGGGCAGGGGGCGGCGAGACCCAGTACTTC. The J gene is TRBJ2-5, the V gene TRBV2, with 8 bases lining up with TRBD1. CDR1 is SNHLY and CDR2 is FYNNEI in the germline V gene. With 1 base clipped from V and 5 bases from J, the junction kept 6 bases outside the gene matches. The CDR3 runs to 15 residues.

The chain joins TRBV9 to TRBJ2-2; D not resolved. The CDR3 runs 16 residues. Germline loops: CDR1 SGDLS, CDR2 YYNGEE. V was pared by 1 base and J by 5 bases, with 15 bases between. This chain's CDR3 is CASSVMGTVFTGELFF. CDR3 DNA sequence: TGTGCCAGCAGCGTAATGGGAACCGTCTTTACCGGGGAGCTGTTTTTT.

The sample holds a few counts of this clone. J is TRBJ2-2 and V is TRBV19, with a tentative D call TRBD1 (5 bases). CDR1 LNHDA and CDR2 SQIVND come from the germline V gene (reference sequence). V gave up 3 bases and J gave up 5 bases, with 13 bases separating them. This CDR3 comprises 15 residues. CDR3 bases: TGTGCCAGTAGTATGTCTCAGGGTAGGACCGGGGAGCTGTTTTTT. It encodes CASSMSQGRTGELFF.

This chain uses TRBV6-1 with TRBJ2-7; 7 positions agree with TRBD2. CDR3 length: 14 amino acids. Germline loops: CDR1 MNHNS, CDR2 SASEGT. V dropped 1 base and J dropped 0; count of bases not matched to a gene: 0. The CDR3 sequence is CASSEGTSSYEQYF. The CDR3 DNA is TGTGCCAGCAGTGAAGGGACTAGCTCCTACGAGCAGTACTTC.

The J gene is TRBJ1-2, the V gene TRBV6-1; 8 bases match TRBD1. Germline V gene data show CDR1 as MNHNS and CDR2 as SASEGT. CDR3 length equals 16 residues. The junction had 13 bases not matched to a gene; V was cut back by 5 bases and J by 5 bases. The CDR3 sequence is CASSKHRGTGGYGYTF. The CDR3 DNA is TGTGCCAGCAGTAAACACAGGGGGACGGGTGGTTATGGCTACACCTTC.